In this sample, the clone carrying this T cell receptor beta chain turned up many times. Its antigen is not identified. With molecular barcodes, quantitative 5'-RACE was used to make the TCR beta libraries. TCRdb re-called the 5' RACE reads through MiXCR, storing one row per CDR3 protein. The sample shows over 130,000 distinct CDR3 sequences, about 42% of them seen only once. The data are from a study of CD8 T cells in ankylosing spondylitis. Study-wide points: Certain motif variants had earlier been reported in reactive arthritis synovial fluid and blood. Several highly homologous variants formed a TCR beta motif that appeared characteristic of ankylosing spondylitis blood. Significant enrichment of disease-linked clones was reportedly seen in matched ankylosing spondylitis synovial fluid.

The CDR3 extends over 12 amino acids. The V segment lost 3 bases and the J segment 12 bases; nucleotides outside the gene matches: 6. In germline, CDR1 is SGHRS, CDR2 YFSETQ. The sequencing input was synovial fluid, either unsorted or a sorted T cell fraction (not recorded which). The chain links TRBV5-1 to TRBJ2-1, with 7 nucleotides matching TRBD1. This sequence was found in a male donor with ankylosing spondylitis. CDR3 DNA sequence: TGCGCCAGCAGCTCCGACAGGGTTGTGCAGTTCTTC. It yields the protein CASSSDRVVQFF.